A single sample is the source of the 2 T cell receptor beta chains below, sequenced in a study of blood T cell repertoires in COVID-19. Profiling relied on immunoSEQ multiplex PCR, and the TCRdb table lists in-frame clones only, not all of them. The repertoire has roughly 46,000 clones, around nine tenths of them found once; the top ten carry about 12%. Sequences were obtained from peripheral blood. Receptors originate from a human donor with active COVID-19. The donor label of this sample is uncertain.

This clone occurred a few times. The V call is TRBV27, the J call TRBJ2-7; 15 bases match TRBD2. Germline CDR1 is MNHEY and CDR2 is SMNVEV (reference sequence). The CDR3 covers 15 residues. V dropped 5 bases and J dropped 4; count of bases not matched to a gene: 3. CDR3 protein: CASSGTSGGWYEQYF. The CDR3 bases are TGTGCCAGCAGTGGGACTAGCGGGGGGTGGTACGAGCAGTACTTC.

The chain is built from TRBV6-1 and TRBJ2-7; the D gene is possibly TRBD2 (6 bases). The CDR3 is 15 amino acids. V dropped 3 bases and J dropped 2 bases, with 14 bases sitting between them. The germline CDR1 and CDR2 sequences are MNHNS and SASEGT. In DNA, the CDR3 is TGTGCCAGCAGTGACCCAGTGCGGGGTGCCTACGAGCAGTACTTC. It yields the protein CASSDPVRGAYEQYF.